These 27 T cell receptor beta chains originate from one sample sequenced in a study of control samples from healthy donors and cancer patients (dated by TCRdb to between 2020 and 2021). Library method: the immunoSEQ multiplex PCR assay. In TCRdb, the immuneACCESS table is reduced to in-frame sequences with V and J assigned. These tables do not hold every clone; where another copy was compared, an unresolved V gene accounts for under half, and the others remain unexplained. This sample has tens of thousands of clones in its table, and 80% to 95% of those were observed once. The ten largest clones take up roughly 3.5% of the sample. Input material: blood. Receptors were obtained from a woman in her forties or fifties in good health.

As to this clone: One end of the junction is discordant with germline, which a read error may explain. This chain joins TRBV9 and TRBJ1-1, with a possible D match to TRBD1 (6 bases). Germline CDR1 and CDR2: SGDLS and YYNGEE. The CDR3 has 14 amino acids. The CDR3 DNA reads TGTGCCAGCACCGTAGGGGGGGGGAACACTGAAGCTTTCTTT. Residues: CASTVGGGNTEAFF. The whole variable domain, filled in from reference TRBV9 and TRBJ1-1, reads DSGVTQTPKHLITATGQRVTLRCSPRSGDLSVYWYQQSLDQGLQFLIQYYNGEERAKGNILERFSAQQFPDLHSELNLSSLELGDSALYFCASTVGGGNTEAFFGQGTRLTVV.

This CDR3 is CASSLRAGLTYGYTF. The CDR3 bases are TGTGCCAGCAGCCTGAGGGCTGGGCTTACCTATGGCTACACCTTC. J is TRBJ1-2 and V is TRBV5-6, with no clear D. V gave up 4 bases and J gave up 4 bases, with 17 bases separating them. Germline loops: CDR1 SGHDT, CDR2 YYEEEE. The CDR3 loop spans 15 amino acids.

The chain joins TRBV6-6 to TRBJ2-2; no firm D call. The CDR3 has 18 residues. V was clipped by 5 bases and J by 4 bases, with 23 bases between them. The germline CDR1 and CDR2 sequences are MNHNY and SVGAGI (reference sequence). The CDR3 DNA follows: TGTGCCAGCAGTCGCCTACTACGATTCATGTCCGGCACCGGGGAGCTGTTTTTT. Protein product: CASSRLLRFMSGTGELFF.

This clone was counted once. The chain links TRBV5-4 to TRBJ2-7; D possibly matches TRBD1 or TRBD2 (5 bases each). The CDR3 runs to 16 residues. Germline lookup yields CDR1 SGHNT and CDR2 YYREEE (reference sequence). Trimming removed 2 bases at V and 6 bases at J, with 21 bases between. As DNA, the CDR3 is TGTGCCAGCAGCTTTGGGGGTACAGGATCGGCGGTCGAGCAGTACTTC. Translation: CASSFGGTGSAVEQYF.

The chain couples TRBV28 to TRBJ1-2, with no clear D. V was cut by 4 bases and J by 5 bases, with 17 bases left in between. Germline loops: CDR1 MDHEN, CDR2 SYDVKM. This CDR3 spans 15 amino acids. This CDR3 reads CASSSLPVALYGYTF. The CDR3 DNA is TGTGCCAGCAGTTCCTTGCCGGTGGCTCTGTATGGCTACACCTTC.

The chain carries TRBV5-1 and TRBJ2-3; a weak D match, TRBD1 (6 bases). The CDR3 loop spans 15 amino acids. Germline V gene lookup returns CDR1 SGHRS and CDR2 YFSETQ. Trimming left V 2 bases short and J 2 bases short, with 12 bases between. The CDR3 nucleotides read TGCGCCAGCAGCTTACAGACAGGACCCACAGATACGCAGTATTTT. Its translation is CASSLQTGPTDTQYF.

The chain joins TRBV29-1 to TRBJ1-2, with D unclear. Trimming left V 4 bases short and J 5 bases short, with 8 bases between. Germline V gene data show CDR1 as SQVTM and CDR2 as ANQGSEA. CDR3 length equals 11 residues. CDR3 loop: CSVGDSYGYTF. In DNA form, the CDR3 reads TGCAGCGTTGGTGATTCTTATGGCTACACCTTC.

The CDR3 DNA reads as TGTGCCAGCAGTTTTACTAGCGGGGTGGATACGCAGTATTTT. Translated: CASSFTSGVDTQYF. The chain has TRBV11-2 and TRBJ2-3; 10 nucleotides match TRBD2. V shed 6 bases and J 6 bases; nucleotides not matched to a gene: 6. Per the germline V gene, CDR1 is SGHAT and CDR2 is FQNNGV. The CDR3 sequence is 14 residues long. The variable domain in full, with the rest retrieved from reference TRBV11-2 and TRBJ2-3, is EAGVAQSPRYKIIEKRQSVAFWCNPISGHATLYWYQQILGQGPKLLIQFQNNGVVDDSQLPKDRFSAERLKGVDSTLKIQPAKLEDSAVYLCASSFTSGVDTQYFGPGTRLTVL.

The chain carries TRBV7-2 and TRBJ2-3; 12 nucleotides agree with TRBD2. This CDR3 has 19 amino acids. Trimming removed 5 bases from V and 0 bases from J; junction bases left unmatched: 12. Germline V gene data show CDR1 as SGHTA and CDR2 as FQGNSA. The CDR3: CASSTNLLAGGTSTDTQYF. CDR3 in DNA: TGTGCCAGCAGCACAAACCTCCTAGCGGGGGGGACTAGCACAGATACGCAGTATTTT.

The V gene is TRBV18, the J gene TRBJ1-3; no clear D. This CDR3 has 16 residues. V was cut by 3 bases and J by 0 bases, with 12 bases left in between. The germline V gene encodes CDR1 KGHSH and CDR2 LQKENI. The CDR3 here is CASSPSSGNSGNTIYF. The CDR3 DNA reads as TGTGCCAGCTCACCGTCATCGGGTAACTCTGGAAACACCATATATTTT.

The chain's CDR3 is CASSPRGAGNTIYF. CDR3 coding DNA: TGTGCCAGCAGCCCCCGGGGGGCTGGAAACACCATATATTTT. The chain employs TRBV7-8 and TRBJ1-3; TRBD1 is a possible D gene (5 bases). V gave up 5 bases and J gave up 2 bases, with 10 bases separating them. CDR3 size: 14 residues. Germline CDR1 SGHVS, CDR2 FQNEAQ.

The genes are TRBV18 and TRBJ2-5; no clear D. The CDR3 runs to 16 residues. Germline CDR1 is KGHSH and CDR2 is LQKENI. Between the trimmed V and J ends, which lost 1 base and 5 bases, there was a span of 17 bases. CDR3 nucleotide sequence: TGTGCCAGCTCACCACTTCTTCCCAACGTCGGGGAGACCCAGTACTTC. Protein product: CASSPLLPNVGETQYF.

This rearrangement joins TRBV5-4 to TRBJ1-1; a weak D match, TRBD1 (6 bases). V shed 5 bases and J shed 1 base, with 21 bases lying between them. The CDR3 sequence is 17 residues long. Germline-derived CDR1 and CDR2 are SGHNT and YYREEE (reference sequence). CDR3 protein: CASSSPEGERRNTEAFF. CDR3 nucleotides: TGTGCCAGCAGTTCCCCCGAGGGGGAACGGCGGAACACTGAAGCTTTCTTT.

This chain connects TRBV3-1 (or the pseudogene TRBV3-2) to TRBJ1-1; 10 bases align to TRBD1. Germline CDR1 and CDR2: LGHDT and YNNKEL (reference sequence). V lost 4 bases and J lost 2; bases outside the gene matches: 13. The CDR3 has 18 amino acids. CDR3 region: CASSRSVGGTGVNTEAFF. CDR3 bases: TGTGCCAGCAGCCGATCTGTTGGTGGGACAGGGGTTAACACTGAAGCTTTCTTT.

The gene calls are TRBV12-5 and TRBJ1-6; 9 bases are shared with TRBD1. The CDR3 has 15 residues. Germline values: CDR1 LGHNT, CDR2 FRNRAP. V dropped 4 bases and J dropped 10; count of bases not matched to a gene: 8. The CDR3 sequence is CASGSGQGIISPLHF. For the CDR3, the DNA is TGTGCTAGTGGTTCCGGACAGGGGATTATATCACCCCTCCACTTT. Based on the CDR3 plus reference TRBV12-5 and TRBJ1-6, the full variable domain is DARVTQTPRHKVTEMGQEVTMRCQPILGHNTVFWYRQTMMQGLELLAYFRNRAPLDDSGMPKDRFSAEMPDATLATLKIQPSEPRDSAVYFCASGSGQGIISPLHFGNGTRLTVT.

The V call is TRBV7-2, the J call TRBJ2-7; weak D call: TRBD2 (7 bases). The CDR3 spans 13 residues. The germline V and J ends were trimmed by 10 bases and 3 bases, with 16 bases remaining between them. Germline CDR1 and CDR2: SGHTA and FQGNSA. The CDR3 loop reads CATAGGPSYEQYF. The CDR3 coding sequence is TGTGCCACCGCCGGGGGGCCGAGCTACGAGCAGTACTTC.

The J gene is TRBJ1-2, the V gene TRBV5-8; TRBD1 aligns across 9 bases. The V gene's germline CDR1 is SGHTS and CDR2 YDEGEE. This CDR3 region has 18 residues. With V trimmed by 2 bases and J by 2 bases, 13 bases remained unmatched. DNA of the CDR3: TGTGCCAGCAGCTTCCCGGGACAGGGTTTCGATGAGAACTATGGCTACACCTTC. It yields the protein CASSFPGQGFDENYGYTF.

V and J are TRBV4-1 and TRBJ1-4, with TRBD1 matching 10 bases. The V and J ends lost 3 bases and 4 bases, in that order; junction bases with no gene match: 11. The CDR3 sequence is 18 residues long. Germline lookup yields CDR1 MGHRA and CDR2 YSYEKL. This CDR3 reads CASSQLPGQGRGNEKLFF. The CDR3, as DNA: TGCGCCAGCAGCCAGCTTCCGGGACAGGGGAGGGGTAATGAAAAACTGTTTTTT.

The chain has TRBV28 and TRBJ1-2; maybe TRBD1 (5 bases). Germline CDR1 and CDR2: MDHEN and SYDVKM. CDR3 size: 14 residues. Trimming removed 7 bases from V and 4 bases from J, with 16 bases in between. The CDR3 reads CASKVGQGPYGYTF. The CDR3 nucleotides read TGTGCCAGCAAAGTCGGCCAGGGCCCCTATGGCTACACCTTC.

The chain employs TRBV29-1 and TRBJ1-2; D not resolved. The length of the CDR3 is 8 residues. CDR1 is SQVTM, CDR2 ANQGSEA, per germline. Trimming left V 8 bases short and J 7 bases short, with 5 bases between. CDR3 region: CSPGGYTF. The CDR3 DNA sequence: TGCAGCCCAGGTGGCTACACCTTC.

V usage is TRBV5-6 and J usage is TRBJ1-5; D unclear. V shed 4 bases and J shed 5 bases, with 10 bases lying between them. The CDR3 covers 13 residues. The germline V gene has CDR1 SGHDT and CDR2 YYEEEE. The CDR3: CASSPDPDQPQHF. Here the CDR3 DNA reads TGTGCCAGCAGCCCGGACCCCGATCAGCCCCAGCATTTT.

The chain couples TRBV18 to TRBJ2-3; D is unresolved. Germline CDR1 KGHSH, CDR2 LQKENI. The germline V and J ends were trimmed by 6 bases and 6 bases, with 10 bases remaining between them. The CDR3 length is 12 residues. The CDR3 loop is CASSPATDTQYF. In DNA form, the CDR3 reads TGTGCCAGCTCCCCAGCGACGGATACGCAGTATTTT.

CDR3 loop: CASLVWGLTEAFF. CDR3 coding DNA: TGTGCCAGTCTTGTTTGGGGTCTAACTGAAGCTTTCTTT. V gene TRBV12-3 or TRBV12-4 combines with J gene TRBJ1-1; no clear D. Trimming shortened V by 9 bases and J by 5 bases, and 16 bases separated the two germline ends. The CDR3 covers 13 residues.

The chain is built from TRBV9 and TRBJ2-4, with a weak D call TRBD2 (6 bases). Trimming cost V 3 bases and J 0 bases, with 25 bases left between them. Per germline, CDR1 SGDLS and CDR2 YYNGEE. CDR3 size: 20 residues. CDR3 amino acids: CASSGGDGDFGVLAKNIQYF. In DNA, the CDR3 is TGTGCCAGCAGCGGGGGGGACGGGGACTTTGGAGTCCTAGCCAAAAACATTCAGTACTTC.

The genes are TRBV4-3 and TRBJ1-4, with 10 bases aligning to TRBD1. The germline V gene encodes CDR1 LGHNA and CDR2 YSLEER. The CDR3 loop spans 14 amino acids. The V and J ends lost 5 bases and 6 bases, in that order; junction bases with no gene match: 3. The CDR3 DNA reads TGCGCCAGCAGCAAAGGGACAGGGGATGAAAAACTGTTTTTT. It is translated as CASSKGTGDEKLFF.

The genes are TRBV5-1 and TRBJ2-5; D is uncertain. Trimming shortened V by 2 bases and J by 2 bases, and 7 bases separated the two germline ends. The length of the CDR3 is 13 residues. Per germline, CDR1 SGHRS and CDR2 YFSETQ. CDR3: CASSFYSQETQYF. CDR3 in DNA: TGCGCCAGCAGCTTCTACAGTCAAGAGACCCAGTACTTC.

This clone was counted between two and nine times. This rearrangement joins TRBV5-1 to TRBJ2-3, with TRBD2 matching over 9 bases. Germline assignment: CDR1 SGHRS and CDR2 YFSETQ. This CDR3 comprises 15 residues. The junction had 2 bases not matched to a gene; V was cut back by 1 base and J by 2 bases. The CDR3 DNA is TGCGCCAGCAGCTTGATAGCGGGGGACACAGATACGCAGTATTTT. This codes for CASSLIAGDTDTQYF.